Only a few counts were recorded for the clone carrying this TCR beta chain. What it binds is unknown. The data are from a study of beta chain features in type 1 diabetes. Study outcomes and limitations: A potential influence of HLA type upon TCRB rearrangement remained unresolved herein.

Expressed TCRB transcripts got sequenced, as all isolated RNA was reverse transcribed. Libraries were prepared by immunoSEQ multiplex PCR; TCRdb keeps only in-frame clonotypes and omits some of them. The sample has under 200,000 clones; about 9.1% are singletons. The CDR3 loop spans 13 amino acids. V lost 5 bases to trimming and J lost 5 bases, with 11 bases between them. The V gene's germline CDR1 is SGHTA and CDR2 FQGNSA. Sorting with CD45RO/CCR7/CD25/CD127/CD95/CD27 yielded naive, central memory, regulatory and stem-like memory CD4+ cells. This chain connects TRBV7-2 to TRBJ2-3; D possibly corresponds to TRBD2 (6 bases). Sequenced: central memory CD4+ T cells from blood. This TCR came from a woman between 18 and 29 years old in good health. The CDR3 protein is CASSATRGDTQYF. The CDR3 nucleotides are TGTGCCAGCAGCGCGACTAGGGGAGATACGCAGTATTTT.